This T cell receptor (beta chain) came from a study of monozygotic twins with inflammatory bowel disease. Overall study findings and caveats: Concordant and discordant twins showed no difference in repertoire similarity, possibly from limited power. Results did not support any single strong IBD-associated signal or clonotype.

The CDR3 spans 12 residues. Germline loops: CDR1 MNHEY, CDR2 SVGAGI. Each of the TCR libraries took 3,000 to 4,500 ng of total RNA. Amplification used two nested PCRs: roughly 15 cycles, then 8 to 10 cycles, on TCRalpha/TCRbeta cDNA. TCRdb re-called the 5' RACE reads; one entry per CDR3 protein, DNA not given. This table holds roughly 150,000 distinct CDR3 sequences. Regarding this clonotype: Its antigen is still unknown.

The sequence came from a human donor with ulcerative colitis or Crohn's disease, or a healthy co-twin of an affected twin (not recorded which). V gene TRBV6-5 combines with J gene TRBJ2-7; no DNA is available, so the TRBD1 call from TCRdb remains unchecked. The sequencing sample was made of blood. CDR3 in amino acids: CASSMPGWEQYF.